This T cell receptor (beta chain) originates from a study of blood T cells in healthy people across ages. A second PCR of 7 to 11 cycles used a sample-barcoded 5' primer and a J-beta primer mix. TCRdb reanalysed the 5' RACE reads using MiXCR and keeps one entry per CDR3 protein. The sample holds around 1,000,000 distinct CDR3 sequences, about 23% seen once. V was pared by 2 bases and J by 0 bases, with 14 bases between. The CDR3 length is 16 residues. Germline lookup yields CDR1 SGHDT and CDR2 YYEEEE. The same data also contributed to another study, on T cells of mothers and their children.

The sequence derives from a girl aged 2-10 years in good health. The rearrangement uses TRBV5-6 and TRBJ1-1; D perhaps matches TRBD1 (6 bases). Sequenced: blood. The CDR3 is CASSLLRRDMNTEAFF. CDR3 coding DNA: TGTGCCAGCAGCTTATTGAGGCGGGACATGAACACTGAAGCTTTCTTT.